A single T cell receptor (gamma chain) is shown here with its context. One base separates it from a far larger clone, so it is likely a read error. This same CDR3 is encoded by further DNA sequences in the sample. This specimen belongs to a study of intestinal T cells in coeliac disease. Genomic DNA came from ten roughly 5.2-µm formalin-fixed paraffin-embedded scrolls per case. The CDR3 is made up of 11 amino acids. Germline CDR1 reads EGSNGY; CDR2 reads YDSYNSKV. TRG repertoires were amplified with LymphoTrack primers from approximately 190 ng of biopsy DNA. TCRdb reanalysed the multiplex PCR reads with CATT. This sample carries approximately 860 gamma-chain clones, roughly 45% of them seen once, and the ten largest clones take around 17%.

The sequence was collected from a human donor with celiac disease. V gene TRGV2 combines with J gene TRGJP1. The material sequenced was a duodenal biopsy. CDR3 bases: TGTGCCACGAACACTGGCTGGTTCAAGATATTT. Its protein is CATNTGWFKIF.